This passage covers 21 T cell receptor beta chains from one sample sequenced in a study of blood T cells in healthy people across ages. Next came a second PCR, run for about 7 to 12 cycles, which used a sample-barcoded 5' primer along with a J-beta primer mix. Each CDR3 protein gets one entry after TCRdb re-called the 5' RACE reads with MiXCR. The table shows about 1.5 million distinct CDR3 sequences, with roughly 40% occurring only once. The source material was blood. These receptor sequences come from a woman younger than 30 in good health.

V is TRBV6-2 or TRBV6-3 and J is TRBJ1-5; possibly TRBD1 for D (6 bases). V was trimmed by 4 bases and J by 1 base, leaving 11 bases between them. This CDR3 contains 15 residues. From germline, CDR1 is MNHEY and CDR2 SVGEGT. CDR3 sequence reads: CASSSDSLSNQPQHF. The CDR3 nucleotides are TGTGCCAGCAGTTCGGACAGCTTGAGCAATCAGCCCCAGCATTTT.

This clonotype turned up a few times. V and J are TRBV14 and TRBJ2-1; 9 bases fit TRBD2. The DNA end favors TRBJ2-7, so the J call may be wrong. CDR1 is SGHDN, CDR2 FVKESK, per germline. The CDR3 runs to 17 residues. CDR3 in amino acids: CASSRAGGSSSYNEQYF. CDR3 DNA sequence: TGTGCCAGCAGCCGAGCGGGAGGCTCGAGCTCCTACAATGAGCAGTACTTC.

The chain uses TRBV28 and TRBJ1-1; weak D call: TRBD1 (5 bases). Germline V gene data show CDR1 as MDHEN and CDR2 as SYDVKM. The CDR3 length is 17 residues. The germline V and J ends were trimmed by 5 bases and 4 bases, with 23 bases remaining between them. CDR3 nucleotide sequence: TGTGCCAGCAGTCCCTATTGGTTTGGGCAGAGGGGCACTGAAGCTTTCTTT. Amino acid sequence: CASSPYWFGQRGTEAFF.

This clonotype occurred a few times. The V and J genes are TRBV5-1 and TRBJ1-4; D ambiguous. The germline V and J ends were trimmed by 0 bases and 2 bases, with 8 bases remaining between them. The CDR3 spans 15 residues. The germline CDR1 and CDR2 sequences are SGHRS and YFSETQ. DNA for the CDR3: TGCGCCAGCAGCTTGGCCGGGCAGACTAATGAAAAACTGTTTTTT. Encoded protein: CASSLAGQTNEKLFF. The whole variable domain, filled in from reference TRBV5-1 and TRBJ1-4, reads KAGVTQTPRYLIKTRGQQVTLSCSPISGHRSVSWYQQTPGQGLQFLFEYFSETQRNKGNFPGRFSGRQFSNSRSEMNVSTLELGDSALYLCASSLAGQTNEKLFFGSGTQLSVL.

This clonotype has a handful of counts. The chain joins TRBV15 to TRBJ1-5; possible D gene TRBD1, 5 bases. Trimming stripped 4 bases from V and 8 bases from J, with 15 bases between. Per the germline V gene, CDR1 is LNHNV and CDR2 is YYDKDF (reference sequence). CDR3 length: 14 amino acids. CDR3 protein: CATSNRDPREPQHF. CDR3 nucleotide sequence: TGTGCCACCAGCAACCGGGACCCTAGGGAGCCCCAGCATTTT.

The CDR3 reads CASSLGVGNTIYF. The CDR3 nucleotides are TGTGCCAGCAGTTTGGGAGTTGGAAACACCATATATTTT. The V and J genes are TRBV12-3 or TRBV12-4 and TRBJ1-3, with unresolved D. Trimming removed 3 bases from V and 3 bases from J, with 6 bases in between. This CDR3 contains 13 residues.

This chain links TRBV6-4 with TRBJ1-4; 10 bases match TRBD1. CDR1 and CDR2 (germline): MRHNA, SNTAGT. The CDR3 extends over 14 amino acids. Losses at the gene ends were 8 bases for V and 6 bases for J; bases not matched to a gene: 6. CDR3 sequence (DNA): TGTGCCAGCGGCCGGGACAGGGGAGATGAAAAACTGTTTTTT. Translating gives CASGRDRGDEKLFF.

The rearrangement joins TRBV7-3 to TRBJ1-1; 8 nucleotides agree with TRBD1. The CDR3 sequence is 16 residues long. Trimming took 5 bases from V and 1 from J; bases not matched to a gene: 9. From germline, CDR1 is SGHTA and CDR2 FQGTGA. Here the CDR3 reads CASSLRGDRGNTEAFF. CDR3 in DNA: TGTGCCAGCAGCCTAAGGGGTGACAGGGGGAACACTGAAGCTTTCTTT. Combining the CDR3 with reference TRBV7-3 and TRBJ1-1 gives the whole variable domain GAGVSQTPSNKVTEKGKYVELRCDPISGHTALYWYRQSLGQGPEFLIYFQGTGAADDSGLPNDRFFAVRPEGSVSTLKIQRTERGDSAVYLCASSLRGDRGNTEAFFGQGTRLTVV.

The chain joins TRBV30 to TRBJ1-5, with 9 bases aligning to TRBD1. This CDR3 has 14 amino acids. In germline, CDR1 is GTSNPN, CDR2 SVGIG (reference sequence). Losses at the gene ends were 6 bases for V and 6 bases for J; bases not matched to a gene: 9. The CDR3, as DNA: TGTGCCTGTAAAAACACAGGGGGCATTCAGCCCCAGCATTTT. This gives the protein CACKNTGGIQPQHF.

The V and J genes are TRBV12-3 or TRBV12-4 and TRBJ1-1; D ambiguous. Between the trimmed V and J ends, which lost 6 bases and 1 base, there was a span of 15 bases. This CDR3 has 15 amino acids. The CDR3 is CASSHPKWGNTEAFF. DNA for the CDR3: TGTGCCAGCAGCCACCCTAAGTGGGGGAACACTGAAGCTTTCTTT.

The J gene is TRBJ2-7, the V gene TRBV5-6; D is possibly TRBD2 (5 bases). Germline CDR1 reads SGHDT; CDR2 reads YYEEEE. Trimming took 4 bases from V and 0 from J, leaving 14 bases between them. This CDR3 has 15 residues. The CDR3 sequence is CASSINGDSSYEQYF. In nucleotides, the CDR3 is TGTGCCAGCAGCATAAACGGGGATAGCTCCTACGAGCAGTACTTC.

The chain uses TRBV20-1 and TRBJ2-5; TRBD2 matches at 8 bases. The end of the DNA fits TRBJ2-7 better, so the J call may be wrong. Germline assignment: CDR1 DFQATT and CDR2 SNEGSKA (reference sequence). This CDR3 spans 16 amino acids. This chain's CDR3 is CSPELAVPRSYNEQYF. The CDR3 DNA reads TGCAGTCCGGAACTAGCGGTCCCCCGCTCCTACAACGAGCAGTACTTC.

V and J are TRBV2 and TRBJ2-7; 9 nucleotides agree with TRBD1. The J call may be in error: the DNA end matches TRBJ2-5 better. Germline CDR1 SNHLY, CDR2 FYNNEI. This CDR3 is built from 15 residues. The DNA for the CDR3 is TGTGCCAGCAGTGAAAGCACAGGGGGCGTTGAGACCCAGTACTTC. This encodes CASSESTGGVETQYF.

This clonotype has more than one count but fewer than ten. The rearrangement joins TRBV20-1 to TRBJ2-7, with no clear D. This CDR3 has 14 residues. Germline CDR1 is DFQATT and CDR2 is SNEGSKA (reference sequence). V lost 4 bases and J lost 2, with 15 bases in between. The CDR3 DNA reads TGCAGTGCTATAGACGGGTTAGGAACCTACGAGCAGTACTTC. Protein product: CSAIDGLGTYEQYF.

This clonotype came up a few times. The chain carries TRBV11-2 and TRBJ2-1; TRBD2 aligns across 11 bases. V shed 6 bases and J 6 bases; nucleotides not matched to a gene: 13. This CDR3 region has 17 residues. Germline-derived CDR1 and CDR2 are SGHAT and FQNNGV. CDR3 sequence: CASSHRLAGSTPNEQFF. In nucleotides, the CDR3 is TGTGCCAGCAGTCATCGACTAGCGGGGAGTACACCCAATGAGCAGTTCTTC.

This chain connects TRBV5-5 to TRBJ1-2, with 9 nucleotides matching TRBD1. The CDR3 extends over 15 amino acids. Germline assignment: CDR1 SGHKS and CDR2 YYEKEE (reference sequence). Losses at the gene ends were 0 bases for V and 6 bases for J; bases not matched to a gene: 6. CDR3 nucleotide sequence: TGTGCCAGCAGCTTGGCCCCTGGACAGGGGAATGGCTACACCTTC. Amino acid sequence: CASSLAPGQGNGYTF.

The chain's CDR3 is CSATPASGNNEQFF. The CDR3 coding sequence is TGCAGTGCTACCCCGGCTAGCGGGAACAATGAGCAGTTCTTC. The chain uses TRBV20-1 and TRBJ2-1; 9 nucleotides agree with TRBD2. Germline CDR1 reads DFQATT; CDR2 reads SNEGSKA (reference sequence). CDR3 size: 14 residues. With 4 bases clipped from V and 5 bases from J, the junction kept 6 bases outside the gene matches.

The J gene is TRBJ2-7, the V gene TRBV6-1, with D possibly called TRBD1 or TRBD2 (5 bases each). Germline V gene sequence: CDR1 MNHNS, CDR2 SASEGT. This CDR3 contains 14 residues. V dropped 10 bases and J dropped 7 bases, with 23 bases sitting between them. Written as DNA, the CDR3 is TGTGCCACTCACCCGGGACCATATTACAATGAGCAGTACTTC. Residues: CATHPGPYYNEQYF.

Only a few counts were recorded for this clonotype. The chain links TRBV27 to TRBJ1-2, with a tentative D call TRBD1 (5 bases). V was shortened by 0 bases and J by 3 bases, with 8 bases between the two germline ends. The V gene's germline CDR1 is MNHEY and CDR2 SMNVEV (reference sequence). This CDR3 contains 14 residues. CDR3 sequence (DNA): TGTGCCAGCAGTTTATCGAGGGGACACTATGGCTACACCTTC. Translated, it gives CASSLSRGHYGYTF.

This clonotype was seen a few times. Its ends do not fully match the called genes, so a read error is possible. V gene TRBV27 combines with J gene TRBJ1-1; D is ambiguous. In germline, CDR1 is MNHEY, CDR2 SMNVEV (reference sequence). The CDR3 loop spans 13 amino acids. CDR3 residues: CATSLGVNTEAFF. The CDR3 region has the DNA TGTGCCACCAGTCTAGGTGTGAACACTGAAGCTTTCTTT.

V is TRBV4-1 and J is TRBJ1-5; D is unresolved. CDR1 is MGHRA and CDR2 is YSYEKL in the germline V gene. This CDR3 region has 15 residues. V dropped 1 base and J dropped 3 bases, with 10 bases sitting between them. The DNA for the CDR3 is TGCGCCAGCAGCCAAGGGACCGGGCTCAATCAGCCCCAGCATTTT. It is translated as CASSQGTGLNQPQHF.